This TCR beta chain is from a study of monozygotic twins with cystic fibrosis. Notes on the study in general: Monozygotic CF twin pairs shared significantly more nucleotide-identical clonotypes than unrelated CF individuals did. Clonality was generally low (median approximately 0.0095), higher in the most severe patients.

V was trimmed by 3 bases and J by 2 bases, leaving 10 bases between them. CDR3 size: 13 residues. CDR1 is GTSNPN and CDR2 is SVGIG in the germline V gene (reference sequence). Assay: immunoSEQ multiplex PCR; the TCRdb copy retains only in-frame clones and omits some. This sample has roughly 26,000 clones, with about nine tenths found just once. As regards this clone: Its target is unknown.

The sequencing sample was made of blood. The V call is TRBV30, the J call TRBJ2-5, with D hard to call. This receptor was obtained from a girl between 2 and 10 years old with cystic fibrosis. The CDR3 DNA sequence: TGTGCCTGGAGACGAAGTGTTCAAGAGACCCAGTACTTC. It yields the protein CAWRRSVQETQYF.